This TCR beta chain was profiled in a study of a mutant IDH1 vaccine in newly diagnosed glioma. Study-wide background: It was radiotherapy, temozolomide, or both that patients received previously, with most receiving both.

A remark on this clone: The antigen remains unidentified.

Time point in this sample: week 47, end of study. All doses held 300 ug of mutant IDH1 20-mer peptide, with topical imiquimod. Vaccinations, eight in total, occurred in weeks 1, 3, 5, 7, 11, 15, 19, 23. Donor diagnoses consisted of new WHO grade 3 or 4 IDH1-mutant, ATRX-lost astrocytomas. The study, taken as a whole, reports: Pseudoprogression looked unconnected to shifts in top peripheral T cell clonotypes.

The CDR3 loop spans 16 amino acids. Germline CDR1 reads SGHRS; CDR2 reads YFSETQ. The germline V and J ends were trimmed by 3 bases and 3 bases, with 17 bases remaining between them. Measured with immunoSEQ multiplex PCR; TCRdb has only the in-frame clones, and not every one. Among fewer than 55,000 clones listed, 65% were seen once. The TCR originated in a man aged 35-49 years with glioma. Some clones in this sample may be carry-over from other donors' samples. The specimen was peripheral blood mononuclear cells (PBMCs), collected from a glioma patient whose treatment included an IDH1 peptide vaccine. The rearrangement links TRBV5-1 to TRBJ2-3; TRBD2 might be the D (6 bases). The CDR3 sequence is CASSSPVGGRTDTQYF. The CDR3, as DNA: TGCGCCAGCAGCTCCCCGGTCGGGGGTCGGACAGATACGCAGTATTTT.